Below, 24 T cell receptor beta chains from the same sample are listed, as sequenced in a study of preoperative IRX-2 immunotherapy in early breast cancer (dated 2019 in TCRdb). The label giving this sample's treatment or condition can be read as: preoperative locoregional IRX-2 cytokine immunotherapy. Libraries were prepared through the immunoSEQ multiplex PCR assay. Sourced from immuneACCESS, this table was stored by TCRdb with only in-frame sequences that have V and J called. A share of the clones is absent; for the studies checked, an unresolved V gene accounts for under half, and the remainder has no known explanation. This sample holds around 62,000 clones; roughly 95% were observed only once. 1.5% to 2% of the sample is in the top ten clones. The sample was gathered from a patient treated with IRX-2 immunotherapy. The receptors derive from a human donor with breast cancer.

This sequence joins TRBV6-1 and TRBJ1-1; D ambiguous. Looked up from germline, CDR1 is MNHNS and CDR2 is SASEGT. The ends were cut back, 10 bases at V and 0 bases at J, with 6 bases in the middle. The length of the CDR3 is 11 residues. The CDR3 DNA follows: TGTGCCATCCTTGTGAACACTGAAGCTTTCTTT. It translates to CAILVNTEAFF.

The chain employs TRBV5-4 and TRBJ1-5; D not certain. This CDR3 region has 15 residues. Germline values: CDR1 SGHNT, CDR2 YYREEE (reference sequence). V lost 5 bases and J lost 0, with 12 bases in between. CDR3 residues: CASSQGPISNQPQHF. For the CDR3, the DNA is TGTGCCAGCAGTCAAGGACCGATTAGCAATCAGCCCCAGCATTTT.

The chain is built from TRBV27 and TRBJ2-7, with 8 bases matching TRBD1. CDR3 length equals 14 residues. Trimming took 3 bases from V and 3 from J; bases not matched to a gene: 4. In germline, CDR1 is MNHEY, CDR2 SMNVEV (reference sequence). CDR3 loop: CASSFLDRVYEQYF. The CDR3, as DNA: TGTGCCAGCAGTTTCCTGGACAGGGTCTACGAGCAGTACTTC.

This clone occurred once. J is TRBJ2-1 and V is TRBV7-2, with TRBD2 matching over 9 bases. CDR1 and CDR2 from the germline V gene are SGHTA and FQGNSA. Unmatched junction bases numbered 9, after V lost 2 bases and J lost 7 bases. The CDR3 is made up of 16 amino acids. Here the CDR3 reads CASSLRSGSVVNEQFF. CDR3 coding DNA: TGTGCCAGCAGCTTACGTAGCGGGAGTGTCGTTAATGAGCAGTTCTTC.

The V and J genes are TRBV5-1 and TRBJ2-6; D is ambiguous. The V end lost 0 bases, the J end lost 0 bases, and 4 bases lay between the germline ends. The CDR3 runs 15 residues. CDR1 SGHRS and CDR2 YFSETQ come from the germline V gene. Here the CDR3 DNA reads TGCGCCAGCAGCTTGGATTCCTCTGGGGCCAACGTCCTGACTTTC. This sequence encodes CASSLDSSGANVLTF.

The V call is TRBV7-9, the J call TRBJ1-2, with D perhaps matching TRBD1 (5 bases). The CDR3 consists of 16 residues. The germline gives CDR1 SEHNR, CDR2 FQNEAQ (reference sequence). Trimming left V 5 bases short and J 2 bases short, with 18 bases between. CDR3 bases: TGTGCCAGCAGCCCCCCGGCCGGGACGGGAAACTATGGCTACACCTTC. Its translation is CASSPPAGTGNYGYTF.

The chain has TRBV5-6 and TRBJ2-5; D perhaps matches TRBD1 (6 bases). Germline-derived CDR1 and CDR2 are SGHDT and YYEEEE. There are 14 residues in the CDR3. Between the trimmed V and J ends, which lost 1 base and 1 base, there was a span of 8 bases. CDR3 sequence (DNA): TGTGCCAGCAGCTTGTGGGGGCTCCAAGAGACCCAGTACTTC. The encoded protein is CASSLWGLQETQYF.

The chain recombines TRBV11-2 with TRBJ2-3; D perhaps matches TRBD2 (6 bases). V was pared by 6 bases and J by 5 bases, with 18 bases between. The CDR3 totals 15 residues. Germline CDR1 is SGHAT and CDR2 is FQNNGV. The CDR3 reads CASSQSGVIGDTQYF. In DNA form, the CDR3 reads TGTGCCAGCAGTCAATCGGGGGTAATCGGAGATACGCAGTATTTT.

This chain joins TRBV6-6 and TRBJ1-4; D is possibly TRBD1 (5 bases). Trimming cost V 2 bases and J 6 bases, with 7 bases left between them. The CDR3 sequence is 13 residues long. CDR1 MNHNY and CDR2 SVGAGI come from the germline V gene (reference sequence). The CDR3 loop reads CASSYRGYEKLFF. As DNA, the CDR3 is TGTGCCAGCAGTTACAGGGGTTATGAAAAACTGTTTTTT.

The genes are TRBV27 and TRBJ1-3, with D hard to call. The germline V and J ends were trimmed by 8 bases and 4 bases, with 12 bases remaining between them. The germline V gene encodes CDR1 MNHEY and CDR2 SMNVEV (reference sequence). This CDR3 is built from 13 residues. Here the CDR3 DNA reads TGTGCCAGCCGACCGTGGCCCGGAAACACCATATATTTT. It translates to CASRPWPGNTIYF.

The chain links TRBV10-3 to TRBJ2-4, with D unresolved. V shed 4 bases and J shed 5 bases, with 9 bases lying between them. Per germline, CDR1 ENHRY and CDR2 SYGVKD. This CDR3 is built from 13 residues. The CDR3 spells CAISGDMQNIQYF. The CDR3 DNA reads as TGTGCCATCAGTGGAGACATGCAAAACATTCAGTACTTC.

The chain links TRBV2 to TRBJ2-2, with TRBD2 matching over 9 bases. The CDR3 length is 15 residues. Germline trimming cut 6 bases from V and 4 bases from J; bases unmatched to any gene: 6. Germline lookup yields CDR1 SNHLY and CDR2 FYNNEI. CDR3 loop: CASRGPSGVTGELFF. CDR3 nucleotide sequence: TGTGCCAGCAGGGGACCTAGCGGGGTCACCGGGGAGCTGTTTTTT.

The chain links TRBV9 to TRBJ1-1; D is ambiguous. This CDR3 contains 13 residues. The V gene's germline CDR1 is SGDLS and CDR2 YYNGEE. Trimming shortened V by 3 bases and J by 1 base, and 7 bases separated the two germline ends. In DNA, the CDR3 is TGTGCCAGCAGCGGGAGCCCGAACACTGAAGCTTTCTTT. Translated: CASSGSPNTEAFF.

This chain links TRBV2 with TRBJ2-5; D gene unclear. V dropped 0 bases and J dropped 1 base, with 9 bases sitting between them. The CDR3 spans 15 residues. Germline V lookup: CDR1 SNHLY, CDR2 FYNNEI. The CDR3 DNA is TGTGCCAGCAGTGAAGCGTTACTACTCCAAGAGACCCAGTACTTC. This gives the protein CASSEALLLQETQYF.

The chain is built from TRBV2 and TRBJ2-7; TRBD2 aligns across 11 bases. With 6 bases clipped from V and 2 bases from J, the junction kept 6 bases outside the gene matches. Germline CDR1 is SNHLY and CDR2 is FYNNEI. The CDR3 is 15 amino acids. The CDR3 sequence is CASRTHSGGAYEQYF. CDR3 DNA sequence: TGTGCCAGCAGGACGCATAGCGGGGGGGCCTACGAGCAGTACTTC. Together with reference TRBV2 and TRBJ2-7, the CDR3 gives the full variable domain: EPEVTQTPSHQVTQMGQEVILRCVPISNHLYFYWYRQILGQKVEFLVSFYNNEISEKSEIFDDQFSVERPDGSNFTLKIRSTKLEDSAMYFCASRTHSGGAYEQYFGPGTRLTVT.

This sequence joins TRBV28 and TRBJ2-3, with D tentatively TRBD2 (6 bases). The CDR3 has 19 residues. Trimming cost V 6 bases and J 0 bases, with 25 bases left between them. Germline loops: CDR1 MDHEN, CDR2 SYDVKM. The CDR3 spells CASSLRRDSDFKSTDTQYF. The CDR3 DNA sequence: TGTGCCAGCAGCCTTAGAAGGGACTCCGATTTTAAGAGCACAGATACGCAGTATTTT. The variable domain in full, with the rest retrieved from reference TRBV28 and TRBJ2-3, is DVKVTQSSRYLVKRTGEKVFLECVQDMDHENMFWYRQDPGLGLRLIYFSYDVKMKEKGDIPEGYSVSREKKERFSLILESASTNQTSMYLCASSLRRDSDFKSTDTQYFGPGTRLTVL.

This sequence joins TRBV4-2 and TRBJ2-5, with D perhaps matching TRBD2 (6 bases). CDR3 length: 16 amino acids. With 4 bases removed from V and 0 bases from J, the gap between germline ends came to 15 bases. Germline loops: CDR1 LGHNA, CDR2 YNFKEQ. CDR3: CASSPVSGEYQETQYF. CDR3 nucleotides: TGTGCCAGCAGCCCCGTTAGCGGAGAGTACCAAGAGACCCAGTACTTC.

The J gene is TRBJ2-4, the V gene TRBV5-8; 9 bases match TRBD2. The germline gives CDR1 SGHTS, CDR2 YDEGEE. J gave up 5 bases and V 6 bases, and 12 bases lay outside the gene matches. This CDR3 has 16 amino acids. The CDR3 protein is CASNYPGGRGQNIQYF. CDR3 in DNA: TGTGCCAGCAACTATCCGGGCGGGAGGGGACAAAACATTCAGTACTTC. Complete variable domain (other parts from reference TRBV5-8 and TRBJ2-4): EAGVTQSPTHLIKTRGQQATLRCSPISGHTSVYWYQQALGLGLQFLLWYDEGEERNRGNFPPRFSGRQFPNYSSELNVNALELEDSALYLCASNYPGGRGQNIQYFGAGTRLSVL.

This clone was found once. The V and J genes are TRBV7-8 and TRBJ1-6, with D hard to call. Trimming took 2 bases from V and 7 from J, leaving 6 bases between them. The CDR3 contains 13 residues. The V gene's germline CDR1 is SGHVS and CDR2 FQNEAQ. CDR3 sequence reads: CASSLPLNSPLHF. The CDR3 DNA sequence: TGTGCCAGCAGCTTACCCCTAAATTCACCCCTCCACTTT. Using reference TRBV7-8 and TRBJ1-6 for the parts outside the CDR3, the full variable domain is GAGVSQSPRYKVAKRGQDVALRCDPISGHVSLFWYQQALGQGPEFLTYFQNEAQLDKSGLPSDRFFAERPEGSVSTLKIQRTQQEDSAVYLCASSLPLNSPLHFGNGTRLTVT.

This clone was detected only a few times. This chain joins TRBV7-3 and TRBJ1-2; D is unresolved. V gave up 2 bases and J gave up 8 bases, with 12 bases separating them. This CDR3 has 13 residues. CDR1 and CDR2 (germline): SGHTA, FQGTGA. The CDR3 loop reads CASSLSGLVGYTF. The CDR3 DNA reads TGTGCCAGCAGCTTATCCGGTTTAGTGGGCTACACCTTC.

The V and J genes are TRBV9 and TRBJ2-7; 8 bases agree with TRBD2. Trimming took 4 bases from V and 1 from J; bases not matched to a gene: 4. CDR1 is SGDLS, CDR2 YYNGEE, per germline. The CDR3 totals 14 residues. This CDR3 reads CASSRGGGSYEQYF. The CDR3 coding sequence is TGTGCCAGCAGCCGGGGGGGTGGGTCCTACGAGCAGTACTTC. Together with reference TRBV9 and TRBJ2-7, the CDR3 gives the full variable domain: DSGVTQTPKHLITATGQRVTLRCSPRSGDLSVYWYQQSLDQGLQFLIQYYNGEERAKGNILERFSAQQFPDLHSELNLSSLELGDSALYFCASSRGGGSYEQYFGPGTRLTVT.

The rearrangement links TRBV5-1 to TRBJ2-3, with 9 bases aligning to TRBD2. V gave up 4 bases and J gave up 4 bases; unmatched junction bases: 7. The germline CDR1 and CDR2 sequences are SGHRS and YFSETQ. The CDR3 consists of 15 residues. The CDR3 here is CASSQGLAGPDTQYF. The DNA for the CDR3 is TGCGCCAGCAGCCAGGGACTAGCTGGCCCAGATACGCAGTATTTT.

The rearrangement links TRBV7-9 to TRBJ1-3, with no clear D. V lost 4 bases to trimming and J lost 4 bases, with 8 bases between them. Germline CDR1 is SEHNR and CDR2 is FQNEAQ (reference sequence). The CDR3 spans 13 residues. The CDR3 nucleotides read TGTGCCAGCAGCTCTCTTTCCGGAAACACCATATATTTT. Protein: CASSSLSGNTIYF.

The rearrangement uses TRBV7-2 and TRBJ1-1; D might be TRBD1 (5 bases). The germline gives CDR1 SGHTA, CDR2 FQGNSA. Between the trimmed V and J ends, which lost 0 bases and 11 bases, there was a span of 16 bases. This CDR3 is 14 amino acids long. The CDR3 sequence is CASSLALQPGLAFF. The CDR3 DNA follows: TGTGCCAGCAGCTTAGCGCTGCAGCCAGGGTTGGCTTTCTTT. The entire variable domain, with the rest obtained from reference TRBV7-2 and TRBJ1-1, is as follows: GAGVSQSPSNKVTEKGKDVELRCDPISGHTALYWYRQSLGQGLEFLIYFQGNSAPDKSGLPSDRFSAERTGGSVSTLTIQRTQQEDSAVYLCASSLALQPGLAFFGQGTRLTVV.